The 13 T cell receptor beta chains below come from one sample, sequenced in a study of CD8 T cells in ankylosing spondylitis. TCRdb re-called the 5' RACE reads with MiXCR, one entry per CDR3 protein. In the table there are roughly 280,000 distinct CDR3 sequences, 20% of which are singletons. Sequencing used blood, either unsorted or a sorted T cell fraction (not recorded which). These receptors were obtained from a male donor with ankylosing spondylitis or in good health (not recorded which).

This clonotype was detected only a few times. The V gene is TRBV6-2 or TRBV6-3, the J gene TRBJ2-7; 7 bases line up with TRBD1. In germline, CDR1 is MNHEY, CDR2 SVGEGT. The CDR3 runs to 14 residues. The V and J ends lost 6 bases and 2 bases, in that order; junction bases with no gene match: 7. CDR3 sequence reads: CASRGRDSTYEQYV. CDR3 nucleotide sequence: TGTGCCAGCAGAGGTAGGGACAGCACCTACGAGCAGTACGTC.

The chain uses TRBV24-1 and TRBJ2-1; 9 bases are shared with TRBD1. The length of the CDR3 is 16 residues. Unmatched junction bases numbered 10, after V lost 4 bases and J lost 7 bases. Germline V gene lookup returns CDR1 KGHDR and CDR2 SFDVKD. In DNA, the CDR3 is TGTGCCACCAGTGAAGACCTGGGACAGGGAAGGAATGAGCAGTTCTTC. Translated: CATSEDLGQGRNEQFF.

The rearrangement uses TRBV24-1 and TRBJ1-5; the D gene is possibly TRBD1 (6 bases). The V gene's germline CDR1 is KGHDR and CDR2 SFDVKD. Trimming cost V 4 bases and J 7 bases, with 10 bases left between them. There are 13 residues in the CDR3. CDR3 in DNA: TGTGCCACCAGTGAGCGGGGGGGCCAGCCCCAGCATTTT. This sequence encodes CATSERGGQPQHF.

This clonotype has a handful of counts. The genes are TRBV20-1 and TRBJ1-5; the D is unclear. CDR1 is DFQATT, CDR2 SNEGSKA, per germline (reference sequence). There are 13 residues in the CDR3. V was cut by 1 base and J by 8 bases, with 12 bases left in between. This CDR3 is CSARVDLVEPQHF. In DNA, the CDR3 is TGCAGTGCTAGAGTGGACCTAGTGGAGCCCCAGCATTTT.

This chain links TRBV15 with TRBJ1-1; 8 bases agree with TRBD1. Germline V gene sequence: CDR1 LNHNV, CDR2 YYDKDF (reference sequence). The CDR3 sequence is 17 residues long. V was clipped by 1 base and J by 1 base; unmatched bases: 8. Written as DNA, the CDR3 is TGTGCCACCAGCAGAGTCCGTGCAGGGGGCTCGAACACTGAAGCTTTCTTT. It encodes CATSRVRAGGSNTEAFF.

This clonotype was observed a few times. The V call is TRBV24-1, the J call TRBJ1-1; D call uncertain. The CDR3 spans 16 residues. Trimming took off 4 bases at V and 5 bases at J, with 19 bases between the two ends. From germline, CDR1 is KGHDR and CDR2 SFDVKD. The CDR3 nucleotides read TGTGCCACCAGTGACAAACGAGGACCGTTAGGGACTGAAGCTTTCTTT. It is translated as CATSDKRGPLGTEAFF.

J is TRBJ2-1 and V is TRBV20-1, with TRBD2 matching over 11 bases. Germline V lookup: CDR1 DFQATT, CDR2 SNEGSKA (reference sequence). Trimming removed 4 bases from V and 5 bases from J; junction bases left unmatched: 1. This CDR3 region has 13 residues. CDR3 bases: TGCAGTGCTATGACTAGCGGGGACAATGAGCAGTTCTTC. It specifies CSAMTSGDNEQFF.

The J gene is TRBJ1-4, the V gene TRBV19; 8 bases match TRBD1. Trimming removed 7 bases from V and 7 bases from J; junction bases left unmatched: 5. This CDR3 is 13 amino acids long. Germline CDR1 and CDR2: LNHDA and SQIVND (reference sequence). This CDR3 is CASTPTGVEKLFF. CDR3 sequence (DNA): TGTGCCAGTACCCCGACAGGGGTTGAAAAACTGTTTTTT.

This clonotype was observed a few times. This chain connects TRBV12-3 or TRBV12-4 to TRBJ1-2; D not certain. This CDR3 contains 12 residues. V was pared by 2 bases and J by 6 bases, with 7 bases between. The CDR3 DNA is TGTGCCAGCAGTTTATATAGGGATGGCTACACCTTC. It codes for CASSLYRDGYTF.

This chain connects TRBV7-9 to TRBJ2-5, with D perhaps TRBD2 (6 bases). The CDR3 is made up of 14 amino acids. Germline CDR1 reads SEHNR; CDR2 reads FQNEAQ (reference sequence). V was clipped by 4 bases and J by 2 bases, with 11 bases between them. CDR3 in amino acids: CASSSGLRQETQYF. Here the CDR3 DNA reads TGTGCCAGCAGCTCGGGACTTCGTCAAGAGACCCAGTACTTC.

This chain uses TRBV20-1 with TRBJ2-3, with 12 bases fitting TRBD2. The length of the CDR3 is 15 residues. Germline CDR1 is DFQATT and CDR2 is SNEGSKA (reference sequence). V gave up 2 bases and J gave up 3 bases; unmatched junction bases: 3. The CDR3 loop is CSARSTSGRTDTQYF. CDR3 bases: TGCAGTGCTAGATCTACTAGCGGGAGGACAGATACGCAGTATTTT.

The chain employs TRBV24-1 and TRBJ2-2; TRBD2 agrees at 12 bases. The trim removed 4 bases at V and 5 bases at J, leaving 7 bases unmatched. Germline V gene sequence: CDR1 KGHDR, CDR2 SFDVKD. This CDR3 contains 17 residues. The CDR3 protein is CATSDPELAGGTGELFF. The CDR3 nucleotides are TGTGCCACCAGTGACCCGGAACTAGCGGGGGGAACCGGGGAGCTGTTTTTT.

A few counts support this clonotype. This chain links TRBV5-1 with TRBJ1-1; D may be TRBD1 (6 bases). Germline lookup yields CDR1 SGHRS and CDR2 YFSETQ. The CDR3 loop spans 14 amino acids. V lost 4 bases, J lost 1 base, and 11 bases lay in between. The DNA for the CDR3 is TGCGCCAGCAGCCGGGACACTGGGAACACTGAAGCTTTCTTT. Residues: CASSRDTGNTEAFF. The complete variable domain, with remaining parts taken from reference TRBV5-1 and TRBJ1-1, reads KAGVTQTPRYLIKTRGQQVTLSCSPISGHRSVSWYQQTPGQGLQFLFEYFSETQRNKGNFPGRFSGRQFSNSRSEMNVSTLELGDSALYLCASSRDTGNTEAFFGQGTRLTVV.